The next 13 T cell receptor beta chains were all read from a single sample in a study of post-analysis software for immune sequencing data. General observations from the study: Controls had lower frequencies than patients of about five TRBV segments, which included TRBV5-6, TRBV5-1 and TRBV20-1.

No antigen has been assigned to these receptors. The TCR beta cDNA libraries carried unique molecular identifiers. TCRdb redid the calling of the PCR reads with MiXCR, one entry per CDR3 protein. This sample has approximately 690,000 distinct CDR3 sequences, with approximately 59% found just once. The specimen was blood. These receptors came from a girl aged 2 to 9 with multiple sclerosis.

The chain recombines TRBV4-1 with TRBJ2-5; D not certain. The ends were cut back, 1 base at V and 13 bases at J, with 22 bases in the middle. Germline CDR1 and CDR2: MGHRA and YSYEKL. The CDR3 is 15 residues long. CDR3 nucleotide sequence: TGCGCCAGCAGCCAAGTACGGGCAGAATCCTACGAGCGGTACTTC. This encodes CASSQVRAESYERYF.

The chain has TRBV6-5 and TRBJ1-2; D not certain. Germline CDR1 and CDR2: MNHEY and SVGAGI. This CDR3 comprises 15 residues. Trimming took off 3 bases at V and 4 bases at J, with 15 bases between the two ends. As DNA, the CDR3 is TGTGCCAGCAGTTATAGCCCGGGGAGCCTCTATGGCTACACCTTC. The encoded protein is CASSYSPGSLYGYTF.

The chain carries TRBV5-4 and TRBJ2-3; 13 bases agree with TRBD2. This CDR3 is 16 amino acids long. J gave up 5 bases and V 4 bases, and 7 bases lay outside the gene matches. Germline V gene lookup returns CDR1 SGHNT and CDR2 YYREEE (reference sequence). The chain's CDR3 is CASSTGLAGVGDTQYF. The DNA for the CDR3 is TGTGCCAGCAGCACAGGACTAGCGGGAGTGGGAGATACGCAGTATTTT. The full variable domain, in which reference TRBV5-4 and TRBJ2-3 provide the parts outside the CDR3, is ETGVTQSPTHLIKTRGQQVTLRCSSQSGHNTVSWYQQALGQGPQFIFQYYREEENGRGNFPPRFSGLQFPNYSSELNVNALELDDSALYLCASSTGLAGVGDTQYFGPGTRLTVL.

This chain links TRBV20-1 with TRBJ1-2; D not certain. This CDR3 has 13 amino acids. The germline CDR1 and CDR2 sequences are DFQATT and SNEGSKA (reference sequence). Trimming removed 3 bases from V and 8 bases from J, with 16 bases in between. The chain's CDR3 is CSASARDFHGYTF. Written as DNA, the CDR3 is TGCAGTGCTAGCGCACGTGATTTCCACGGCTACACCTTC.

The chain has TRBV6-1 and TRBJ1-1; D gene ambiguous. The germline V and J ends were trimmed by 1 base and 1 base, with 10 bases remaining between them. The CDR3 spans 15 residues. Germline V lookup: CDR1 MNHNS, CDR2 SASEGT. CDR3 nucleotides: TGTGCCAGCAGTGAAGGAGTGCTGGGGAACACTGAAGCTTTCTTT. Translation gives CASSEGVLGNTEAFF.

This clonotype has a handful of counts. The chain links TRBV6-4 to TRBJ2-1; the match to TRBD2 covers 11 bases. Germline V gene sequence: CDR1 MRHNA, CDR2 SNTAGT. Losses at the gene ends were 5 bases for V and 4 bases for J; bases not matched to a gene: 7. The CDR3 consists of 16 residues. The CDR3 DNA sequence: TGTGCCAGCAGTTCAACGGGACTAGCGGATTACAATGAGCAGTTCTTC. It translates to CASSSTGLADYNEQFF.

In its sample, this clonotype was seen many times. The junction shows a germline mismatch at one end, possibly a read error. The CDR3 nucleotides read TGTGCCAGCAGCTCCCCGACAGATACGCAGTATTTT. Translation gives CASSSPTDTQYF. V gene TRBV5-1 combines with J gene TRBJ2-3; D uncertain. Germline V gene data show CDR1 as SGHRS and CDR2 as YFSETQ. This CDR3 contains 12 residues.

The CDR3 protein is CASSLDYGTDTQYF. In DNA form, the CDR3 reads TGTGCCAGCAGCTTAGATTATGGGACAGATACGCAGTATTTT. The chain recombines TRBV7-6 with TRBJ2-3; D not certain. Trimming cost V 1 base and J 3 bases, with 8 bases left between them. CDR1 and CDR2 (germline): SGHVS, FNYEAQ. CDR3 length: 14 amino acids.

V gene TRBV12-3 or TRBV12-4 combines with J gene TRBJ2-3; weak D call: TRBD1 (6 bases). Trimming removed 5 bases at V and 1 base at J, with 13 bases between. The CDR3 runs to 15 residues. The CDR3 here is CASSPRQVRTDTQYF. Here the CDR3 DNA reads TGTGCCAGCAGTCCCCGACAGGTCCGCACAGATACGCAGTATTTT.

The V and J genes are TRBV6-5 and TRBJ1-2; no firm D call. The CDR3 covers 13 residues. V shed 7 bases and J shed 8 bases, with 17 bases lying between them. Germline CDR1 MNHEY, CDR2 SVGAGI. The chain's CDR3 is CASKGTVMRGYTF. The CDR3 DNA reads TGTGCCAGCAAAGGTACCGTCATGCGAGGCTACACCTTC.

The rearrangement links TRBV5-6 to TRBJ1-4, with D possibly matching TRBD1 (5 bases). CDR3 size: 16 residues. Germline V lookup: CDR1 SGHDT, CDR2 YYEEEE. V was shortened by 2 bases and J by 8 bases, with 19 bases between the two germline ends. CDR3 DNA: TGTGCCAGCAGCTTTGGGACGGGCAGCCGAAGCGAAAAACTGTTTTTT. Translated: CASSFGTGSRSEKLFF.

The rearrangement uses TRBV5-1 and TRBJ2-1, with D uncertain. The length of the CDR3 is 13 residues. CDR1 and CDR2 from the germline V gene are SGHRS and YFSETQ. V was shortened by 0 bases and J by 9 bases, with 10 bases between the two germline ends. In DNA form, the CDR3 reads TGCGCCAGCAGCTTGGAAGTATGGGGTGAGCAGTTCTTC. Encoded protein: CASSLEVWGEQFF. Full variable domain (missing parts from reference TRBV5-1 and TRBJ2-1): KAGVTQTPRYLIKTRGQQVTLSCSPISGHRSVSWYQQTPGQGLQFLFEYFSETQRNKGNFPGRFSGRQFSNSRSEMNVSTLELGDSALYLCASSLEVWGEQFFGPGTRLTVL.

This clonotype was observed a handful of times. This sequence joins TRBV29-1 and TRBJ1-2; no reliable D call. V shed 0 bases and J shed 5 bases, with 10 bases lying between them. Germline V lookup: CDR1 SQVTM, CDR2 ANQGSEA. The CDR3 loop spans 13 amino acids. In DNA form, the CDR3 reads TGCAGCGTTGAAGATACGACGGGGTATGGCTACACCTTC. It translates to CSVEDTTGYGYTF.